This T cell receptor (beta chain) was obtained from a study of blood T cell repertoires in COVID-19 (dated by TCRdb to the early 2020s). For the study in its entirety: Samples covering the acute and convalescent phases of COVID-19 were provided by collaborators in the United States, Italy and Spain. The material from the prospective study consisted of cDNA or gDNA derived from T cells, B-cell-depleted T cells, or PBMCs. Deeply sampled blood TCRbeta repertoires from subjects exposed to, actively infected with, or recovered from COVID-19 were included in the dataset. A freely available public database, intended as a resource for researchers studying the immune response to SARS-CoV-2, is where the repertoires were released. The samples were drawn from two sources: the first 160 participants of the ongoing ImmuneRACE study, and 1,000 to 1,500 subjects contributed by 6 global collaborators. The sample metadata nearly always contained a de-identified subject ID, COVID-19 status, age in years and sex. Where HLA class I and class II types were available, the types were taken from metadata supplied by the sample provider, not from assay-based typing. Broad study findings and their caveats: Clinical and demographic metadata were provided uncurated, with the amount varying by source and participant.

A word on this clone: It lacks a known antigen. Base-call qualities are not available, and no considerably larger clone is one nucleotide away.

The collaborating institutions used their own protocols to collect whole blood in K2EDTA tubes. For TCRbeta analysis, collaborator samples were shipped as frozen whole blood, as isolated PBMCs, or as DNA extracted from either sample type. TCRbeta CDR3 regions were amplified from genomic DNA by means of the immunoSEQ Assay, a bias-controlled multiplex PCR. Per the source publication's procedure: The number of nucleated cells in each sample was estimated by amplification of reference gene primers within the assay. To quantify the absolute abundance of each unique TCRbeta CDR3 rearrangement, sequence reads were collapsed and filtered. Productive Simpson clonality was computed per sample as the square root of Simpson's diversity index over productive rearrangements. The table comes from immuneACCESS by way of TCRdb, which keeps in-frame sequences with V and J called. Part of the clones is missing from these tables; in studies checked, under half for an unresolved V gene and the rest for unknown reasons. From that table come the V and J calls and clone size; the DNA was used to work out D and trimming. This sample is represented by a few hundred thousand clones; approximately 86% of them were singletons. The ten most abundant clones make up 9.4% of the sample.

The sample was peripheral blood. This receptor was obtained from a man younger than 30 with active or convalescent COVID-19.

The DNA sequence is given as TGCAGCGTGCAAAGGGACAGGGGCTACAATGAGCAGTTCTTC. It translates to CSVQRDRGYNEQFF. Recombination connected TRBV29-1 to TRBJ2-1, and 10 junction bases match TRBD1. Relative to germline, V is missing 6 bases and J is missing 3 bases, with 5 bases of the junction outside any gene match. The CDR3 covers 14 residues, taking in both the cysteine and the phenylalanine. Solely the CDR3 DNA is kept, with 42 bases framed from the first base. The germline V gene specifies SQVTM as CDR1 and ANQGSEA as CDR2.